The entry that follows covers one TCR beta chain sequence. Its antigen is as yet unknown. This entry belongs to a study of graft-versus-host responses after intestinal transplantation. Across the whole study: Each of the recipients got a multivisceral, liver-intestinal, or isolated intestinal transplant.

Repertoires were generated with immunoSEQ multiplex PCR, while TCRdb's copy carries only in-frame clones and drops some. The sample lists 20,000 to 30,000 clones, around 76% occurring once. General study results and limits: High graft-versus-host to host-versus-graft clonal ratios were seen in allografts of patients with graft-donor T cell macrochimerism. Early post-transplant HvG declines tracked with peak circulating GvH clone levels. Recipient-marrow GvH clones were detected, some having first appeared in ileum or blood.

The CDR3 is 13 amino acids. V trimming: 5 bases; J trimming: 6 bases; junction bases outside the gene matches: 7. Germline V gives CDR1 SGHNT, CDR2 YENEEA. The source was unstimulated CD4+ T cells sorted from spleen or lymph node cells, collected before intestinal transplant. The sequence derives from a human donor who received an intestinal transplant. The chain recombines TRBV11-3 with TRBJ2-7, with 7 bases fitting TRBD2. DNA of the CDR3: TGTGCCAGCAGCCCCCGACTAGCTTCCGAGCAGTACTTC. As protein: CASSPRLASEQYF.